A single sample is the source of the 10 T cell receptor beta chains below, sequenced in a study of T cells after yellow fever vaccination. Via MiXCR, TCRdb re-called the 5' RACE reads, giving one row per CDR3 protein. Here the sample spans under 250,000 distinct CDR3 sequences, 3.2% being singletons. Sequenced here: CD4+ T cells sorted from PBMCs, sampled 10 days after the yellow fever booster vaccination. These receptors came from a man aged 18 to 29 who received the YFV17D yellow fever vaccine.

The chain combines TRBV4-3 with TRBJ2-3, with 7 bases lining up with TRBD2. Trimming at V came to 0 bases and at J to 1 base, leaving 10 bases not matched to a gene. Germline loops: CDR1 LGHNA, CDR2 YSLEER. The CDR3 extends over 18 amino acids. CDR3 sequence: CASSQETSLAGRTDTQYF. The CDR3 coding sequence is TGCGCCAGCAGCCAAGAGACAAGCTTAGCGGGTCGCACAGATACGCAGTATTTT.

In this sample, this clonotype turned up many times. The CDR3 DNA is TGTGCCAGCAGCTCTTTGAATCAGCCCCAGCATTTT. This translates into CASSSLNQPQHF. This rearrangement joins TRBV7-9 to TRBJ1-5; D ambiguous. Trimming removed 4 bases at V and 4 bases at J, with 5 bases between. Germline V gene sequence: CDR1 SEHNR, CDR2 FQNEAQ (reference sequence). This CDR3 spans 12 amino acids.

The J gene is TRBJ1-1, the V gene TRBV29-1, with 7 positions matching TRBD1. CDR3 length: 13 residues. Per germline, CDR1 SQVTM and CDR2 ANQGSEA. The V gene end was trimmed by 6 bases and the J gene end by 3 bases; junction bases not matched to a gene: 7. CDR3 amino acids: CSVQGGGHTEAFF. The CDR3 nucleotides read TGCAGCGTCCAGGGAGGGGGCCACACTGAAGCTTTCTTT.

This clonotype has just a few counts. The rearrangement uses TRBV6-5 and TRBJ1-6; TRBD1 aligns across 7 bases. Trimming took 6 bases from V and 9 from J; bases not matched to a gene: 14. The germline CDR1 and CDR2 sequences are MNHEY and SVGAGI. This CDR3 is built from 16 residues. CDR3 bases: TGTGCCAGCAGACCTAGAAGAGGGGGCATAAGTTCACCCCTCCACTTT. Translation gives CASRPRRGGISSPLHF.

This clonotype occurred a few times. This chain connects TRBV7-9 to TRBJ1-5, with TRBD1 matching 8 bases. CDR3 length: 16 amino acids. Trimming took 5 bases from V and 6 from J; bases not matched to a gene: 12. Germline CDR1 is SEHNR and CDR2 is FQNEAQ (reference sequence). The CDR3 is CASSPQGARYGQPQHF. The CDR3, as DNA: TGTGCCAGCAGCCCTCAGGGGGCTCGGTACGGTCAGCCCCAGCATTTT. Based on the CDR3 plus reference TRBV7-9 and TRBJ1-5, the full variable domain is DTGVSQNPRHKITKRGQNVTFRCDPISEHNRLYWYRQTLGQGPEFLTYFQNEAQLEKSRLLSDRFSAERPKGSFSTLEIQRTEQGDSAMYLCASSPQGARYGQPQHFGDGTRLSIL.

The chain carries TRBV7-2 and TRBJ1-1; D may be TRBD1 (5 bases). The germline CDR1 and CDR2 sequences are SGHTA and FQGNSA. The CDR3 loop spans 14 amino acids. With 5 bases removed from V and 1 base from J, the gap between germline ends came to 11 bases. CDR3 sequence reads: CASSVVTANTEAFF. The CDR3 DNA follows: TGTGCCAGCAGCGTCGTGACAGCGAACACTGAAGCTTTCTTT.

Many counts were recorded for this clonotype. The J gene is TRBJ1-4, the V gene TRBV4-3; the D gene is possibly TRBD1 (6 bases). CDR3 length: 17 residues. Trimming took off 5 bases at V and 6 bases at J, with 22 bases between the two ends. Germline-derived CDR1 and CDR2 are LGHNA and YSLEER. Written as DNA, the CDR3 is TGCGCCAGCAGCACCCGCCATCCGGGGGCGCAGGATGAAAAACTGTTTTTT. Protein product: CASSTRHPGAQDEKLFF.

There are many counts of this clonotype. This rearrangement joins TRBV20-1 to TRBJ1-1, with TRBD1 identical over 8 bases. V shed 0 bases, J shed 4 bases, and the junction held 4 bases outside the gene matches. Germline CDR1 reads DFQATT; CDR2 reads SNEGSKA (reference sequence). The CDR3 covers 14 residues. The CDR3 loop reads CSARDRGRGTEAFF. CDR3 coding DNA: TGCAGTGCTAGAGACAGGGGGCGCGGCACTGAAGCTTTCTTT.

The rearrangement uses TRBV7-9 and TRBJ2-3, with 7 bases lining up with TRBD1. Germline loops: CDR1 SEHNR, CDR2 FQNEAQ (reference sequence). The CDR3 loop spans 15 amino acids. The junction had 9 bases not matched to a gene; V was cut back by 5 bases and J by 4 bases. CDR3 DNA: TGTGCCAGCAGCCATACAGGGGAGTCTGCAGATACGCAGTATTTT. Translating gives CASSHTGESADTQYF.

The V call is TRBV6-2 or TRBV6-3, the J call TRBJ2-3, with TRBD1 matching 7 bases. Germline values: CDR1 MNHEY, CDR2 SVGEGT. The CDR3 spans 13 residues. Trimming at V came to 6 bases and at J to 3 bases, leaving 3 bases not matched to a gene. This CDR3 reads CASRRQGTDTQYF. The CDR3 nucleotides are TGTGCCAGCAGACGACAGGGAACAGATACGCAGTATTTT.